One sample yielded the 27 T cell receptor beta chains listed below, sequenced in a study of T-cell memory formation after mild COVID-19. Each CDR3 protein gets one entry after TCRdb re-called the 5' RACE reads with MiXCR. In the table there are 300,000 or so distinct CDR3 sequences, 15% to 20% of which are singletons. What was sequenced was PBMCs or a T cell subset sorted from them (not recorded which). Receptors originate from a man aged 18 to 30 who had mild COVID-19 (a few samples of this study predate the infection). Cell type and time point are not known.

This clonotype was seen a few times. The rearrangement joins TRBV12-3 or TRBV12-4 to TRBJ2-1; 11 bases line up with TRBD2. The CDR3 runs 14 residues. V dropped 5 bases and J dropped 11; count of bases not matched to a gene: 8. CDR3 amino acids: CASSIGTSGTKQFF. CDR3 coding DNA: TGTGCCAGCAGTATAGGGACTAGCGGTACGAAGCAGTTCTTC.

In its sample, this clonotype was seen a few times. The V and J genes are TRBV4-3 and TRBJ2-1; TRBD1 matches at 8 bases. Trimming removed 0 bases from V and 7 bases from J; junction bases left unmatched: 5. This CDR3 region has 15 residues. Germline CDR1 and CDR2: LGHNA and YSLEER. The CDR3 sequence: CASSQDGQGKNEQFF. The CDR3 region has the DNA TGCGCCAGCAGCCAAGATGGACAGGGAAAGAATGAGCAGTTCTTC.

The CDR3 DNA reads as TGTGCCAGCAGCGTAGGGCTGCCGGGGGAGCTGTTTTTT. It yields the protein CASSVGLPGELFF. This chain links TRBV9 with TRBJ2-2; D not resolved. Germline V gene lookup returns CDR1 SGDLS and CDR2 YYNGEE. The germline V and J ends were trimmed by 0 bases and 8 bases, with 8 bases remaining between them. The CDR3 is made up of 13 amino acids.

The chain carries TRBV3-1 and TRBJ2-1, with D tentatively TRBD1 or TRBD2 (6 bases each). The CDR3 totals 14 residues. With 4 bases removed from V and 1 base from J, the gap between germline ends came to 8 bases. Germline CDR1 LGHDT, CDR2 YNNKEL (reference sequence). DNA for the CDR3: TGTGCCAGCAGCCGGAGGGGGTCCTACAATGAGCAGTTCTTC. It specifies CASSRRGSYNEQFF.

The chain links TRBV4-3 to TRBJ2-2; D is possibly TRBD1 or TRBD2 (5 bases each). This CDR3 has 18 residues. Trimming took 2 bases from V and 6 from J, leaving 22 bases between them. Germline-derived CDR1 and CDR2 are LGHNA and YSLEER. The CDR3 coding sequence is TGCGCCAGCAGCCAACCCCAGACCGGGGCAGTGGAATCCGGGGAGCTGTTTTTT. Translation: CASSQPQTGAVESGELFF.

A few counts support this clonotype. This rearrangement joins TRBV9 to TRBJ2-7; no reliable D call. Germline V gene lookup returns CDR1 SGDLS and CDR2 YYNGEE. V was trimmed by 4 bases and J by 6 bases, leaving 11 bases between them. This CDR3 contains 12 residues. CDR3 nucleotides: TGTGCCAGCAGCTCTCAAATCTTCGAGCAGTACTTC. It yields the protein CASSSQIFEQYF.

J is TRBJ1-4 and V is TRBV4-1; perhaps TRBD1 as D (6 bases). This CDR3 comprises 14 residues. V was clipped by 4 bases and J by 2 bases, with 8 bases between them. The germline V gene has CDR1 MGHRA and CDR2 YSYEKL. CDR3 amino acids: CASSRGATNEKLFF. CDR3 coding DNA: TGCGCCAGCAGCCGGGGGGCGACTAATGAAAAACTGTTTTTT.

CDR3 region: CASSPSGQQETQYF. The CDR3, as DNA: TGTGCCAGCTCACCCTCGGGACAGCAAGAGACCCAGTACTTC. The J gene is TRBJ2-5, the V gene TRBV18; 7 positions match TRBD1. Germline lookup yields CDR1 KGHSH and CDR2 LQKENI. The CDR3 consists of 14 residues. Losses at the gene ends were 3 bases for V and 2 bases for J; bases not matched to a gene: 3. Based on the CDR3 plus reference TRBV18 and TRBJ2-5, the full variable domain is NAGVMQNPRHLVRRRGQEARLRCSPMKGHSHVYWYRQLPEEGLKFMVYLQKENIIDESGMPKERFSAEFPKEGPSILRIQQVVRGDSAAYFCASSPSGQQETQYFGPGTRLLVL.

Details on this clonotype: Possible read error: a much larger clone is one base away. The chain uses TRBV5-6 and TRBJ1-6; D ambiguous. The CDR3 sequence is 14 residues long. Germline V gene lookup returns CDR1 SGHDT and CDR2 YYEEEE. In nucleotides, the CDR3 is TGTGCCAGAAGCTACTTTAACAGAAGATCACCCCTCCACTTT. It encodes CARSYFNRRSPLHF. The full variable domain, completed using reference TRBV5-6 and TRBJ1-6, is DAGVTQSPTHLIKTRGQQVTLRCSPKSGHDTVSWYQQALGQGPQFIFQYYEEEERQRGNFPDRFSGHQFPNYSSELNVNALLLGDSALYLCARSYFNRRSPLHFGNGTRLTVT.

This clonotype was detected many times. J is TRBJ2-1 and V is TRBV6-1; 9 nucleotides agree with TRBD2. CDR1 and CDR2 from the germline V gene are MNHNS and SASEGT. CDR3 length: 15 amino acids. The J segment lost 1 base and the V segment lost 4 bases, leaving 2 bases of the junction unmatched. CDR3 sequence (DNA): TGTGCCAGCAGTGGCACTAGCGGGTCCTACAATGAGCAGTTCTTC. Translation gives CASSGTSGSYNEQFF.

This clonotype has just a few counts. The genes are TRBV12-3 or TRBV12-4 and TRBJ1-6, with 9 positions matching TRBD1. This CDR3 spans 15 amino acids. The V segment lost 5 bases and the J segment 11 bases; nucleotides outside the gene matches: 10. The DNA for the CDR3 is TGTGCCAGCAGTCTTGAGACAGGGGGAGGCACACCCCTCCACTTT. Protein sequence: CASSLETGGGTPLHF.

This clonotype was picked up a small number of times. This rearrangement joins TRBV7-9 to TRBJ2-3, with a weak D call TRBD1 (5 bases). The length of the CDR3 is 14 residues. In germline, CDR1 is SEHNR, CDR2 FQNEAQ (reference sequence). V lost 4 bases, J lost 4 bases, and 12 bases lay in between. The CDR3 region is CASSYIRVSDTQYF. The CDR3 DNA sequence: TGTGCCAGCAGCTATATCAGGGTCTCAGATACGCAGTATTTT.

The table lists this clonotype with a few counts. The rearrangement uses TRBV6-5 and TRBJ2-1; no definite D call. V was shortened by 6 bases and J by 5 bases, with 14 bases between the two germline ends. Germline V gene lookup returns CDR1 MNHEY and CDR2 SVGAGI. The CDR3 is made up of 14 amino acids. The CDR3 DNA is TGTGCCAGCAGCGATAATTGGCTGAACAATGAGCAGTTCTTC. The encoded protein is CASSDNWLNNEQFF.

Only one count was recorded for this clonotype. V is TRBV12-3 or TRBV12-4 and J is TRBJ1-4; possibly TRBD1 for D (5 bases). Trimming removed 4 bases from V and 6 bases from J, with 9 bases in between. CDR3 size: 13 residues. CDR3 region: CASSWGDYEKLFF. DNA for the CDR3: TGTGCCAGCAGTTGGGGGGATTATGAAAAACTGTTTTTT.

The V call is TRBV6-6, the J call TRBJ1-5; D is unclear. CDR1 MNHNY and CDR2 SVGAGI come from the germline V gene (reference sequence). CDR3 length: 13 residues. Between the trimmed V and J ends, which lost 4 bases and 9 bases, there was a span of 13 bases. CDR3 region: CASSSVGLGPQHF. DNA for the CDR3: TGTGCCAGCAGTTCGGTCGGCCTCGGGCCCCAGCATTTT.

This clonotype was observed a handful of times. This CDR3 reads CASSGTSGGWEQFF. CDR3 in DNA: TGTGCCAGCAGTGGTACTAGCGGGGGATGGGAGCAGTTCTTC. This chain connects TRBV27 to TRBJ2-1; 11 bases fit TRBD2. V shed 5 bases, J shed 10 bases, and the junction held 7 bases outside the gene matches. Germline CDR1 and CDR2: MNHEY and SMNVEV (reference sequence). The CDR3 extends over 14 amino acids.

The V gene is TRBV11-2, the J gene TRBJ2-6; D not certain. Per the germline V gene, CDR1 is SGHAT and CDR2 is FQNNGV. This CDR3 contains 18 residues. Trimming took off 5 bases at V and 3 bases at J, with 20 bases between the two ends. The DNA of the CDR3 is TGTGCCAGCAGCCCCCTCACCCGGCAGGCTGGTGGGGCCAACGTCCTGACTTTC. This translates into CASSPLTRQAGGANVLTF.

The CDR3 region is CASSFEDSGAYEQYF. CDR3 in DNA: TGTGCCAGCAGCTTCGAGGACAGCGGGGCCTACGAGCAGTACTTC. The V gene is TRBV11-1, the J gene TRBJ2-7, with a weak D call TRBD2 (7 bases). The CDR3 is made up of 15 amino acids. Germline lookup yields CDR1 SGHAT and CDR2 FQDESV (reference sequence). Between the trimmed V and J ends, which lost 3 bases and 2 bases, there was a span of 14 bases.

The chain carries TRBV6-2 or TRBV6-3 and TRBJ1-6; D is unresolved. Germline lookup yields CDR1 MNHEY and CDR2 SVGEGT. There are 18 residues in the CDR3. V was clipped by 5 bases and J by 0 bases, with 17 bases between them. The CDR3 protein is CASSPGATRDSYNSPLHF. Written as DNA, the CDR3 is TGTGCCAGCAGTCCCGGAGCGACAAGGGACTCCTATAATTCACCCCTCCACTTT.

This chain uses TRBV4-2 with TRBJ2-2, with D unresolved. CDR3 size: 15 residues. V shed 6 bases and J shed 2 bases, with 13 bases lying between them. In germline, CDR1 is LGHNA, CDR2 YNFKEQ. The CDR3 nucleotides read TGTGCCAGCAGTCACGGCCTAGGAAACACCGGGGAGCTGTTTTTT. It is translated as CASSHGLGNTGELFF.

This clonotype occurred many times. The chain is built from TRBV7-2 and TRBJ1-5, with TRBD1 identical over 7 bases. The CDR3 has 13 amino acids. The germline CDR1 and CDR2 sequences are SGHTA and FQGNSA. Trimming took 6 bases from V and 10 from J; bases not matched to a gene: 9. CDR3 sequence reads: CASRQMTGHPQHF. DNA for the CDR3: TGTGCCAGCAGGCAAATGACAGGGCACCCCCAGCATTTT. Full variable domain (missing parts from reference TRBV7-2 and TRBJ1-5): GAGVSQSPSNKVTEKGKDVELRCDPISGHTALYWYRQSLGQGLEFLIYFQGNSAPDKSGLPSDRFSAERTGGSVSTLTIQRTQQEDSAVYLCASRQMTGHPQHFGDGTRLSIL.

The chain couples TRBV25-1 to TRBJ1-2; tentatively, D is TRBD1 (5 bases). The CDR3 runs 13 residues. In germline, CDR1 is MGHDK, CDR2 SYGVNS. The V gene lost 7 bases and the J gene lost 7 bases, with 16 bases spanning the gap. DNA of the CDR3: TGTGCCAGCACCTCCCCAGGGTATCGTGGCTACACCTTC. Translation: CASTSPGYRGYTF.

This chain connects TRBV6-5 to TRBJ1-4; D gene unclear. V lost 0 bases, J lost 7 bases, and 15 bases lay in between. The CDR3 length is 16 residues. The germline CDR1 and CDR2 sequences are MNHEY and SVGAGI. CDR3 sequence: CASSYSTSGLGEKLFF. CDR3 nucleotides: TGTGCCAGCAGTTACTCGACGTCCGGTCTAGGTGAAAAACTGTTTTTT.

The chain employs TRBV20-1 and TRBJ2-3, with 7 bases aligning to TRBD2. V gave up 3 bases and J gave up 4 bases; unmatched junction bases: 10. CDR1 and CDR2 from the germline V gene are DFQATT and SNEGSKA (reference sequence). The CDR3 extends over 15 amino acids. The CDR3 nucleotides are TGCAGTGCTAGGAAAGCGGGACTCACGGCAGATACGCAGTATTTT. Residues: CSARKAGLTADTQYF.

CDR3 loop: CASSQDTLPSSYEQYV. DNA for the CDR3: TGCGCCAGCAGCCAAGATACCCTCCCTAGCTCCTACGAGCAGTACGTC. The chain links TRBV4-3 to TRBJ2-7, with D uncertain. Germline CDR1 and CDR2: LGHNA and YSLEER. This CDR3 region has 16 residues. V was trimmed by 0 bases and J by 0 bases, leaving 12 bases between them.

This clonotype was seen only a few times. The rearrangement uses TRBV4-1 and TRBJ2-7; perhaps TRBD2 as D (5 bases). Germline CDR1 and CDR2: MGHRA and YSYEKL. With 4 bases removed from V and 9 bases from J, the gap between germline ends came to 16 bases. The CDR3 is 13 amino acids. CDR3 nucleotide sequence: TGCGCCAGCAGCCCAACTAGTAACTTATGGCAGTACTTC. It codes for CASSPTSNLWQYF.

The chain links TRBV30 to TRBJ1-2, with 8 nucleotides matching TRBD1. From germline, CDR1 is GTSNPN and CDR2 SVGIG (reference sequence). The CDR3 length is 17 residues. Trimming took 1 base from V and 2 from J; bases not matched to a gene: 12. CDR3 in DNA: TGTGCCTGGAGTGCCAAGGCTTTGACAGGGGCGAACTATGGCTACACCTTC. Translated, it gives CAWSAKALTGANYGYTF.